A single sample is the source of the 21 T cell receptor beta chains below, sequenced in a study of CD8+CD57+ T cells in acquired aplastic anemia. TCR beta VDJ combinations and CDR3 sequences were profiled from genomic DNA. TCRdb used MiXCR to reprocess the reads, holding one entry per CDR3 protein. The profile shows some 180,000 distinct CDR3 sequences, about half of them singletons. Sample: sorted CD4+, CD8+, or CD8+CD57+ T cells (not recorded which) from PBMCs. These TCRs come from a human donor in good health.

Details on this clonotype: A read error may explain this, as a much larger clone is one base away. The chain employs TRBV11-2 and TRBJ2-3; TRBD2 agrees at 8 bases. After removal of 3 bases from V and 7 bases from J, the junction contained 6 bases not matched to a gene. Germline V gene data show CDR1 as SGHAT and CDR2 as FQNNGV. The CDR3 covers 14 residues. The CDR3 is CASSFTSGGYTQYF. CDR3 coding DNA: TGTGCCAGCAGCTTTACTAGCGGTGGGTATACGCAGTATTTT.

The DNA for the CDR3 is TGCAGCGTTGGACCGGGACAACGGCAAGAGACCCAGTACTTC. This encodes CSVGPGQRQETQYF. The chain couples TRBV29-1 to TRBJ2-5; a possible D gene is TRBD1 (6 bases). This CDR3 is built from 14 residues. V lost 4 bases and J lost 2, with 14 bases in between. Germline lookup yields CDR1 SQVTM and CDR2 ANQGSEA.

A remark on this clonotype: A read error may be the cause here, since a much bigger clone is one base away. This chain uses TRBV2 with TRBJ1-6; no clear D. Germline CDR1 reads SNHLY; CDR2 reads FYNNEI. This CDR3 comprises 14 residues. CDR3 protein: CASSQTGIGSPHHF. CDR3 in DNA: TGTGCCAGCAGCCAAACGGGGATAGGTTCACCCCACCACTTT.

This clonotype showed up just a few times. The chain is built from TRBV6-1 and TRBJ2-3; either TRBD1 or TRBD2 may supply D (5 bases each). V dropped 5 bases and J dropped 5 bases, with 14 bases sitting between them. CDR3 length equals 14 residues. Germline CDR1 and CDR2: MNHNS and SASEGT. In nucleotides, the CDR3 is TGTGCCAGCAGTCGGGGAAAGCAGGGAGATACGCAGTATTTT. Protein sequence: CASSRGKQGDTQYF.

This clonotype appeared many times. The chain couples TRBV19 to TRBJ2-7, with D maybe TRBD2 (5 bases). Germline V gene lookup returns CDR1 LNHDA and CDR2 SQIVND (reference sequence). There are 15 residues in the CDR3. Trimming shortened V by 1 base and J by 4 bases, and 14 bases separated the two germline ends. Here the CDR3 DNA reads TGTGCCAGTAGTATAGCGGGATACGGCACTTACGAGCAGTACTTC. Its protein is CASSIAGYGTYEQYF.

Notes on this clonotype: Possible read error: a much larger clone is one base away. The CDR3 protein is CASSSLGGLRNSHNSPLHF. For the CDR3, the DNA is TGTGCCAGCTCCTCTTTGGGGGGACTCCGAAACTCCCATAATTCACCCCTCCACTTT. The rearrangement links TRBV13 to TRBJ1-6; tentatively, D is TRBD1 (5 bases). The CDR3 has 19 amino acids. Germline loops: CDR1 PRHDT, CDR2 FYEKMQ (reference sequence).

This clonotype appeared a single time. A much larger clone differs by one base, so this may be a read error. CDR3 amino acids: CASGPLLAGNYEQYF. As DNA, the CDR3 is TGTGCCAGCGGTCCCCTACTAGCGGGAAACTACGAGCAGTACTTC. The V gene is TRBV7-9, the J gene TRBJ2-7, with 10 nucleotides matching TRBD2. From germline, CDR1 is SEHNR and CDR2 FQNEAQ (reference sequence). The CDR3 loop spans 15 amino acids. Losses at the gene ends were 8 bases for V and 3 bases for J; bases not matched to a gene: 10.

This clonotype was picked up a small number of times. J is TRBJ2-5 and V is TRBV9; TRBD2 matches 9 bases. Per germline, CDR1 SGDLS and CDR2 YYNGEE. The CDR3 is made up of 14 amino acids. V lost 4 bases and J lost 5; bases outside the gene matches: 6. The CDR3 DNA follows: TGTGCCAGCAGCCCAGGGACTAGCCGTGAGACCCAGTACTTC. This codes for CASSPGTSRETQYF.

The sample holds a few counts of this clonotype. This chain uses TRBV15 with TRBJ2-2; D gene uncertain. The germline gives CDR1 LNHNV, CDR2 YYDKDF (reference sequence). The length of the CDR3 is 14 residues. V was pared by 7 bases and J by 0 bases, with 9 bases between. CDR3 coding DNA: TGTGCCACCATCGAACCCGCGAACACCGGGGAGCTGTTTTTT. Translating gives CATIEPANTGELFF.

This clonotype was counted many times. The CDR3 region is CATSDRAGQGKETQYF. As DNA, the CDR3 is TGTGCCACCAGTGACCGGGCCGGACAGGGGAAAGAGACCCAGTACTTC. The gene calls are TRBV24-1 and TRBJ2-5, with 9 nucleotides matching TRBD1. Germline V gene data show CDR1 as KGHDR and CDR2 as SFDVKD. This CDR3 has 16 amino acids. J was trimmed by 3 bases and V by 4 bases; bases with no gene match: 8.

The chain joins TRBV5-1 to TRBJ2-2, with 9 bases matching TRBD2. V lost 7 bases to trimming and J lost 1 base; unmatched junction nucleotides: 5. The germline gives CDR1 SGHRS, CDR2 YFSETQ. The CDR3 is 15 residues long. CDR3 in amino acids: CASRGGGVNTGELFF. CDR3 coding DNA: TGCGCCAGCCGCGGGGGGGGCGTGAACACCGGGGAGCTGTTTTTT.

V usage is TRBV28 and J usage is TRBJ2-7, with D possibly being TRBD1 or TRBD2 (5 bases each). V lost 4 bases and J 0 bases, leaving 10 bases between the germline ends. CDR1 and CDR2 (germline): MDHEN, SYDVKM. The CDR3 consists of 14 residues. The CDR3 nucleotides are TGTGCCAGCAGTTGGAGGACAACCTCCTACGAGCAGTACTTC. Encoded protein: CASSWRTTSYEQYF. Full variable domain (missing parts from reference TRBV28 and TRBJ2-7): DVKVTQSSRYLVKRTGEKVFLECVQDMDHENMFWYRQDPGLGLRLIYFSYDVKMKEKGDIPEGYSVSREKKERFSLILESASTNQTSMYLCASSWRTTSYEQYFGPGTRLTVT.

This clonotype appeared many times. The V gene is TRBV5-6, the J gene TRBJ1-1; D is unresolved. The CDR3 is 15 amino acids. Trimming pared 4 bases from V and 0 bases from J, leaving 13 bases between. Germline CDR1 reads SGHDT; CDR2 reads YYEEEE. CDR3 loop: CASSGKGRLNTEAFF. CDR3 nucleotides: TGTGCCAGCAGCGGCAAAGGACGACTGAACACTGAAGCTTTCTTT.

This clonotype turned up a few times. This chain connects TRBV7-7 to TRBJ2-1, with D unclear. The J call is in doubt because the DNA end fits TRBJ2-5 better. CDR1 SSHAT and CDR2 FNYEAQ come from the germline V gene (reference sequence). CDR3 length: 13 residues. In DNA form, the CDR3 reads TGTGCCAGCAGCTTCGGTGTGAGGGAGACCCAGTACTTC. It yields the protein CASSFGVRETQYF.

As regards this clonotype: This clone may be a read error of a much larger clone one base away. The conserved closing phenylalanine or tryptophan is absent in this CDR3, likely reflecting a read error. CDR3 residues: CASSPTGVVEIGGYTL. CDR3 DNA sequence: TGTGCCAGCAGCCCAACGGGGGTTGTAGAGATCGGTGGCTACACCCTC. The gene calls are TRBV11-1 and TRBJ1-2; D possibly corresponds to TRBD1 (5 bases). Between the trimmed V and J ends, which lost 5 bases and 7 bases, there was a span of 23 bases. Germline lookup yields CDR1 SGHAT and CDR2 FQDESV (reference sequence). This CDR3 has 16 amino acids.

The genes are TRBV11-1 and TRBJ2-7; 8 bases map to TRBD2. Germline V gene data show CDR1 as SGHAT and CDR2 as FQDESV (reference sequence). The V and J ends lost 5 bases and 1 base, in that order; junction bases with no gene match: 10. The CDR3 loop spans 16 amino acids. The CDR3, as DNA: TGTGCCAGCAGCAGATTGGGTAGCGGGGCTTCCTACGAGCAGTACTTC. Its translation is CASSRLGSGASYEQYF.

This clonotype turned up a few times. The chain uses TRBV7-3 and TRBJ1-1; no clear D. CDR3 length: 12 amino acids. Trimming removed 7 bases from V and 3 bases from J, with 9 bases in between. Germline CDR1 reads SGHTA; CDR2 reads FQGTGA. The CDR3 loop is CASIRTYTEAFF. The CDR3 coding sequence is TGTGCCAGCATCAGAACCTACACTGAAGCTTTCTTT.

Concerning this clonotype: Compared with germline, one end of the junction differs, possibly owing to a read error. The chain joins TRBV5-4 to TRBJ2-3; D is perhaps TRBD2 (5 bases). In germline, CDR1 is SGHNT, CDR2 YYREEE (reference sequence). The CDR3 covers 13 residues. For the CDR3, the DNA is TGTGCCAACAGCCTAGCCAGCACGGATACGCAGTATTTT. Protein: CANSLASTDTQYF.

The V and J genes are TRBV9 and TRBJ1-4; D is possibly TRBD1 (6 bases). Trimming left V 1 base short and J 0 bases short, with 16 bases between. Germline V lookup: CDR1 SGDLS, CDR2 YYNGEE. The CDR3 is made up of 18 amino acids. The DNA of the CDR3 is TGTGCCAGCAGCGTACCAGGGGAGTTGGGCACAACTAATGAAAAACTGTTTTTT. Translation gives CASSVPGELGTTNEKLFF. The full variable domain, completed using reference TRBV9 and TRBJ1-4, is DSGVTQTPKHLITATGQRVTLRCSPRSGDLSVYWYQQSLDQGLQFLIQYYNGEERAKGNILERFSAQQFPDLHSELNLSSLELGDSALYFCASSVPGELGTTNEKLFFGSGTQLSVL.

This clonotype was observed many times. The chain is built from TRBV24-1 and TRBJ2-1, with D possibly matching TRBD1 (6 bases). Germline V gene data show CDR1 as KGHDR and CDR2 as SFDVKD. The CDR3 length is 14 residues. Deletions cut 5 bases from V and 1 base from J, with 8 bases between. CDR3 in DNA: TGTGCCACCAGTGCCCAGGGGTCCTACAATGAGCAGTTCTTC. Its protein product is CATSAQGSYNEQFF.

This clonotype was seen a handful of times. CDR3 coding DNA: TGTGCCAGCAGCCCAGGGGGGGGAGAGACCCAGTACTTC. This codes for CASSPGGGETQYF. The chain combines TRBV7-8 with TRBJ2-5; D is perhaps TRBD1 or TRBD2 (7 bases each). Germline CDR1 reads SGHVS; CDR2 reads FQNEAQ. CDR3 size: 13 residues. Trimming removed 5 bases at V and 4 bases at J, with 11 bases between.